Listed here are 2 T cell receptor beta chains from one sample, sequenced in a study of blood T cell repertoires in COVID-19 (dated by TCRdb to about 2020). Library construction relied on the immunoSEQ multiplex PCR assay. TCRdb retrieved this table from immuneACCESS and kept in-frame rearrangements only. Not all clones are present; in checked studies, unresolved V genes account for under half, and no reason is known for the remainder. The sample table holds 250,000 to 350,000 clones, of which roughly nine tenths were seen once. 0.85% to 0.95% of the sample lies in the top ten. The material sequenced was peripheral blood. Receptor source: a woman in her forties who had recovered from COVID-19.

A word on this clone: It may be a read error: a sequence one base away is much more abundant. This sample includes further DNA sequences coding for the same CDR3. The chain combines TRBV7-2 with TRBJ2-7; 10 bases align to TRBD2. There are 15 residues in the CDR3. The germline gives CDR1 SGHTA, CDR2 FQGNSA. The CDR3 loop reads CASSLVTSGVYEQYF. Written as DNA, the CDR3 is TGTGCCAGCAGCTTAGTAACTAGCGGGGTCTACGAGCAGTACTTT. Full variable domain (remainder filled in from reference TRBV7-2 and TRBJ2-7): GAGVSQSPSNKVTEKGKDVELRCDPISGHTALYWYRQSLGQGLEFLIYFQGNSAPDKSGLPSDRFSAERTGGSVSTLTIQRTQQEDSAVYLCASSLVTSGVYEQYFGPGTRLTVT.

The table lists this clone with a few counts. This chain links TRBV10-3 with TRBJ2-1, with D tentatively TRBD2 (6 bases). Germline loops: CDR1 ENHRY, CDR2 SYGVKD. Trimming left V 2 bases short and J 10 bases short, with 12 bases between. This CDR3 comprises 13 residues. CDR3 protein: CAISEAGIGEQFF. The CDR3, as DNA: TGTGCCATCAGTGAGGCGGGGATCGGCGAGCAGTTCTTC.